The T cell receptor (beta chain) under discussion was sequenced for a study of tissue T cells after allogeneic stem cell transplantation. Study-wide points: Anatomically similar tissues had similar TCR repertoires within each patient. Only a limited share of tissue TCRs appeared in blood or spleen.

TCRdb's table, derived via immunoSEQ multiplex PCR, lists solely in-frame clones and lacks some. The sample includes fewer than 3,000 clones, 48% of them seen just once. This CDR3 is 15 amino acids long. Germline V gives CDR1 SNHLY, CDR2 FYNGKV (reference sequence). Deletions cut 1 base from V and 0 bases from J, with 7 bases between. This clone appeared a few times. The antigen remains unidentified. Gene names are mouse gene names. The CDR3 end is not reached by the read, which stops 1 residue before it; the germline J gene fills it in. Noted time point: mouse harvest day 14 after allogeneic transplant. Tail vein injection delivered 10^7 T-cell-depleted bone marrow cells and 10^6 splenic CD5+ T cells.

The chain combines TRBV3 with TRBJ1-3; D uncertain. The sample consisted of lymph node tissue. This TCR was sampled from a female BALB/c mouse given C57BL/6 T cells with graft-versus-host disease after an allogeneic hematopoietic cell transplant. CDR3 region: CASSLDRPSGNTLYF. Partial CDR3 DNA: TGTGCCAGCAGCTTAGACAGACCTTCTGGAAATACGCTCTAT. Variable domain in full (rest from reference TRBV3 and TRBJ1-3): GPKVLQIPSHQIIDMGQMVTLNCDPVSNHLYFYWYKQILGQQMEFLVNFYNGKVMEKSKLFKDQFSVERPDGSYFTLKIQPTALEDSAVYFCASSLDRPSGNTLYFGEGSRLIVV.